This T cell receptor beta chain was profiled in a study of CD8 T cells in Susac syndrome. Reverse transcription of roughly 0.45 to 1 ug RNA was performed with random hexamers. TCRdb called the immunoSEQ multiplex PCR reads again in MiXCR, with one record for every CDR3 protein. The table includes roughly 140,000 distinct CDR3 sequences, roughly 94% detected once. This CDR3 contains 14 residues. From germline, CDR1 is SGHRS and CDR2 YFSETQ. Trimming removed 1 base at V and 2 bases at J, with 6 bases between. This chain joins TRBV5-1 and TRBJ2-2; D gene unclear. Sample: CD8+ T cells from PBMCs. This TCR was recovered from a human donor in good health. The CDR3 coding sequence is TGCGCCAGCAGCTTGAGCAGAAACACCGGGGAGCTGTTTTTT. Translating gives CASSLSRNTGELFF.